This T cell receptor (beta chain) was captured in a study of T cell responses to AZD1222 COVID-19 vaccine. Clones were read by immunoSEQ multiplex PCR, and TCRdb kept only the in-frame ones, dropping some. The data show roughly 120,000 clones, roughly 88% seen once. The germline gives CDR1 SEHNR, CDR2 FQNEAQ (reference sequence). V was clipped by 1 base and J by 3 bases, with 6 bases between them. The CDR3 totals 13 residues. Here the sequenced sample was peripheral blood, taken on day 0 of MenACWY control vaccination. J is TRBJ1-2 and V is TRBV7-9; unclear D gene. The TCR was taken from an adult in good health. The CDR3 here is CASSLVGHYGYTF. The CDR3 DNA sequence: TGTGCCAGCAGCTTAGTAGGTCACTATGGCTACACCTTC.